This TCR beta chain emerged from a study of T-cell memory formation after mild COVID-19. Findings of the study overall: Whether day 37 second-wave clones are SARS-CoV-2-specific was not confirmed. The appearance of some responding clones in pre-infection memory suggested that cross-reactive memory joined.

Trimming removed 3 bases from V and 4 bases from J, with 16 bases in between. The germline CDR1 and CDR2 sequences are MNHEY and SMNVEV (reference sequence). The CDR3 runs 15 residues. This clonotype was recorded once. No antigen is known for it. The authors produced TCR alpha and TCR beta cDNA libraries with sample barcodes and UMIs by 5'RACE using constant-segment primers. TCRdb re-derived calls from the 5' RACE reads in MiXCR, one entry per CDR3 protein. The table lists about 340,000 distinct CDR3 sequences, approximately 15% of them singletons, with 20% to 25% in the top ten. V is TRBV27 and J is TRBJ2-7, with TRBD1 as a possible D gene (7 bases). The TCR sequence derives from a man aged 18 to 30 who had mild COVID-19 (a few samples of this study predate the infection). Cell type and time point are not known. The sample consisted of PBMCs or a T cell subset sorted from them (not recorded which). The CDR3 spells CASSLEGAFAYEQYF. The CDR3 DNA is TGTGCCAGCAGTTTGGAGGGGGCGTTCGCTTACGAGCAGTACTTC.